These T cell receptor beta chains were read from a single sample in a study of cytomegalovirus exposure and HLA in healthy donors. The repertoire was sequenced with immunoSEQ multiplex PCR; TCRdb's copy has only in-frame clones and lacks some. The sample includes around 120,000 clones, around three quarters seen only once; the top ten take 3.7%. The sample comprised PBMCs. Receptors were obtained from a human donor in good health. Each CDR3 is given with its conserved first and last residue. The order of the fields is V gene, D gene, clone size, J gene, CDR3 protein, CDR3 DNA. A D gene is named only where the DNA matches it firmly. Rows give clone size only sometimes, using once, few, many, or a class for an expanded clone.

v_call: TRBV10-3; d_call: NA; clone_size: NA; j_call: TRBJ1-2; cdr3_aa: CAISESDMNYGYTF; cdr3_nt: TGTGCCATCAGTGAGTCGGACATGAACTATGGCTACACCTTC
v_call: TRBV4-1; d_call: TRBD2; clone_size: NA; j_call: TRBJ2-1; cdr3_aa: CASSQDGGGGNEQFF; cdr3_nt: TGCGCCAGCAGCCAAGATGGGGGGGGAGGGAATGAGCAGTTCTTC
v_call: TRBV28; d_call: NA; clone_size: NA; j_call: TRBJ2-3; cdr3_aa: CASTGEAVTDTQYF; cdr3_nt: TGTGCCAGCACCGGGGAGGCCGTCACAGATACGCAGTATTTT
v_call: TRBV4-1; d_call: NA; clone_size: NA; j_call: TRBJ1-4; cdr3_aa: CASSQTAGVTNEKLFF; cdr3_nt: TGCGCCAGCAGCCAGACGGCAGGGGTAACTAATGAAAAACTGTTTTTT
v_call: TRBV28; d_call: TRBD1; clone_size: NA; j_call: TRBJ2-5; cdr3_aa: CASRLTWDSFYQETQYF; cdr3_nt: TGTGCCAGCAGACTAACTTGGGACAGTTTTTACCAAGAGACCCAGTACTTC
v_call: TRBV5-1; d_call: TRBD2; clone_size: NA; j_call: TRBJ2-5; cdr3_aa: CASSLELAGGWETQYF; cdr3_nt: TGCGCCAGCAGCTTGGAACTAGCGGGAGGGTGGGAGACCCAGTACTTC
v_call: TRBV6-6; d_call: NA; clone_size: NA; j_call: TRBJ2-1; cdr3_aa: CASDSLEGQAHEQFF; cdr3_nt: TGTGCCAGCGACAGCCTGGAGGGCCAAGCCCATGAGCAGTTCTTC
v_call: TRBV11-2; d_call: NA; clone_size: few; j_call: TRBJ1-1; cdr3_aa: CASSLVGTLRSEAFF; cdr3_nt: TGTGCCAGCAGCTTAGTAGGGACACTGAGGTCTGAAGCTTTCTTT
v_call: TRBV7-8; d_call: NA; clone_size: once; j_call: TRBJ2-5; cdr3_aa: CASSPRPGVLETQYF; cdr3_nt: TGTGCCAGCAGCCCTAGGCCAGGGGTGTTGGAGACCCAGTACTTC
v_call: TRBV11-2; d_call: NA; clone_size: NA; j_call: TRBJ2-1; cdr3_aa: CASSLDMSSFDEQFF; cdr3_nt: TGTGCCAGCAGCTTAGATATGTCGAGCTTCGATGAGCAGTTCTTC
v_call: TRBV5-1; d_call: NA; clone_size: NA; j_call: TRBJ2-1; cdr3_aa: CASSLELAPMNEQFF; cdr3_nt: TGCGCCAGCAGCTTGGAGCTAGCGCCGATGAATGAGCAGTTCTTC
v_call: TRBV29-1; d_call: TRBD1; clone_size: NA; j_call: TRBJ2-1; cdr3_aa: CSVVWTGNNEQFF; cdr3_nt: TGCAGCGTTGTCTGGACAGGGAACAATGAGCAGTTCTTC
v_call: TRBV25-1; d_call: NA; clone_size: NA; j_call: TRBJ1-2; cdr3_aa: CASSESRVTNYGYTF; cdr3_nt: TGTGCCAGCAGTGAAAGTAGAGTGACTAACTATGGCTACACCTTC
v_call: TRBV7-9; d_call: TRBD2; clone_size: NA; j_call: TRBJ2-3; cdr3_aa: CASSGGTSDGDTQYF; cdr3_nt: TGTGCCAGCAGCGGCGGGACTAGCGACGGAGATACGCAGTATTTT
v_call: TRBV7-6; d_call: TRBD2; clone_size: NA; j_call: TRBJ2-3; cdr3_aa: CASSVWTSGFTDTQYF; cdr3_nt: TGTGCCAGCAGCGTCTGGACTAGCGGATTCACAGATACGCAGTATTTT
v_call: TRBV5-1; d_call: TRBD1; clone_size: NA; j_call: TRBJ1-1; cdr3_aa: CASSQMTGTLTMRGTEAFF; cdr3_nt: TGCGCCAGCAGCCAAATGACAGGGACACTAACAATGAGGGGCACTGAAGCTTTCTTT
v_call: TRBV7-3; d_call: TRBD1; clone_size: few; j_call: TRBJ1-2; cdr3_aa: CASSFTGGPYGYTF; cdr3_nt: TGTGCCAGCAGCTTCACAGGGGGTCCCTATGGCTACACCTTC
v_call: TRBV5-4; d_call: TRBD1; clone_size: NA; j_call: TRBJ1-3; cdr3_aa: CASSLQGASNTIYF; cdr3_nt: TGTGCCAGCAGCTTACAGGGGGCCTCGAACACCATATATTTT
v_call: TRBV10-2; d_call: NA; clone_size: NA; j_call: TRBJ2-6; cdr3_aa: CAIGGSGANVLTF; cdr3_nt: TGCGCCATCGGAGGTTCTGGGGCCAACGTCCTGACTTTC
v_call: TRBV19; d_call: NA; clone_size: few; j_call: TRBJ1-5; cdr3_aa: CASNLGQLDQPQHF; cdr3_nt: TGTGCCAGTAACCTTGGGCAGCTGGATCAGCCCCAGCATTTT
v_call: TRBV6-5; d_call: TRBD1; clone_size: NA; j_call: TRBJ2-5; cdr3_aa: CASSFTTGGAETQYF; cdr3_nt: TGTGCCAGCAGTTTCACGACAGGGGGCGCAGAGACCCAGTACTTC
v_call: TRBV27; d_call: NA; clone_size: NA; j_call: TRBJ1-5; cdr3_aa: CASSLAGPNQPQHF; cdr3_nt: TGTGCCAGCAGTTTAGCGGGACCCAATCAGCCCCAGCATTTT
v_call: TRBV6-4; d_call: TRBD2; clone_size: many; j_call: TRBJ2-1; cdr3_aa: CASSDSTSGSNEQFF; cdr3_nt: TGTGCCAGCAGTGACTCGACTAGCGGGAGCAATGAGCAGTTCTTC
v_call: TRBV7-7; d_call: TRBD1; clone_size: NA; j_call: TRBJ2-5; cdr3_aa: CASSQQKGQGLETQYF; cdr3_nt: TGTGCTAGCAGCCAACAGAAGGGACAGGGATTGGAGACCCAGTACTTC
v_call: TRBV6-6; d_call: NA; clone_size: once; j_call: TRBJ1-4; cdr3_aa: CASSTSVAGVELFF; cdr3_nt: TGTGCCAGCAGTACCTCGGTCGCCGGGGTGGAACTGTTTTTT
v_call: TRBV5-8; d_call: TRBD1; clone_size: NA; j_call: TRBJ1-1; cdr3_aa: CASIRRQGAEAFF; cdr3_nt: TGTGCCAGCATCCGAAGACAGGGCGCTGAAGCTTTCTTT
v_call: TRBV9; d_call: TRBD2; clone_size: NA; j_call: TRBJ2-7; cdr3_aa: CASSVTAGIYEQYF; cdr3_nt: TGTGCCAGCAGCGTAACAGCGGGAATCTACGAGCAGTACTTC
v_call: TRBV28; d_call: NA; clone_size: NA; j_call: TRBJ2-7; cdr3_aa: CASSLGGGPYEQYF; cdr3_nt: TGTGCCAGCAGTCTGGGGGGAGGTCCCTACGAGCAGTACTTC
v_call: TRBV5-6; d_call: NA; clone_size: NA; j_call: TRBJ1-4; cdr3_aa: CASSSGTIEKLFF; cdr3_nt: TGTGCCAGCAGCTCCGGGACAATAGAAAAACTGTTTTTT
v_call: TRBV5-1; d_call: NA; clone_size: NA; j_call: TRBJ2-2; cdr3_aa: CASSLAQGSGELFF; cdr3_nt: TGCGCCAGCAGCTTGGCCCAGGGGAGCGGGGAGCTGTTTTTT
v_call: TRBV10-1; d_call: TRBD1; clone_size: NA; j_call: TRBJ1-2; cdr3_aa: CASSEAGQGEKGYTF; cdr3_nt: TGCGCCAGCAGTGAGGCGGGACAGGGTGAAAAAGGCTACACCTTC
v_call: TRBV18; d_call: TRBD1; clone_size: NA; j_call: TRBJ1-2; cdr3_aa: CASSRTGDYGYTF; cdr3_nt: TGTGCCAGCTCACGGACAGGGGACTATGGCTACACCTTC
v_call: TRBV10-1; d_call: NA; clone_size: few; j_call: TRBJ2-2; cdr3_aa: CASQQGTGELFF; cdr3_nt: TGCGCCAGCCAGCAGGGTACCGGGGAGCTGTTTTTT
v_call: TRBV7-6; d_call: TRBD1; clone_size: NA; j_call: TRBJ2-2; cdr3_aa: CASSVGTGAGELFF; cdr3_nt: TGTGCCAGCAGCGTCGGGACAGGGGCTGGGGAGCTGTTTTTT
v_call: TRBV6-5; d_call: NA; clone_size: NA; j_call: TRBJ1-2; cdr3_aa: CASSYSALDYGYTF; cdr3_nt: TGTGCCAGCAGCTACTCGGCATTGGACTATGGCTACACCTTC
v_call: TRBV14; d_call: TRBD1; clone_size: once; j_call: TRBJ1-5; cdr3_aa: CASAGTGRNQPQHF; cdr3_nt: TGTGCCAGCGCCGGGACAGGGAGGAATCAGCCCCAGCATTTT
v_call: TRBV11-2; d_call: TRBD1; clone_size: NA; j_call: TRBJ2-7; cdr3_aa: CASSLALGTGLTYEQYF; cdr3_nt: TGTGCCAGCAGCTTAGCCCTCGGGACAGGGTTAACCTACGAGCAGTACTTC
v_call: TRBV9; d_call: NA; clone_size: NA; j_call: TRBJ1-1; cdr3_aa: CASNKGAHTEAFF; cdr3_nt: TGTGCCAGCAATAAAGGGGCGCACACTGAAGCTTTCTTT
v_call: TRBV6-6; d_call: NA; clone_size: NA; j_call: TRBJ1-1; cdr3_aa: CASSYGGTEAFF; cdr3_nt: TGTGCCAGCAGTTATGGGGGGACTGAAGCTTTCTTT
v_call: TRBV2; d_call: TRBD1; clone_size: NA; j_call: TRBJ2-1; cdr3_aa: CASSWGRTGQGEQFF; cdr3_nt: TGTGCCAGCAGTTGGGGCCGGACAGGGCAGGGGGAGCAGTTCTTC
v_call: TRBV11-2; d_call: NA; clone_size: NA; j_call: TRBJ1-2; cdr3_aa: CASSLDRLLMDGYTF; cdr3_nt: TGTGCCAGCAGCTTAGACAGGCTGCTTATGGATGGCTACACCTTC
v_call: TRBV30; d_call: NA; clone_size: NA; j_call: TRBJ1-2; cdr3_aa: CAWSVQGSYGYTF; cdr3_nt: TGTGCCTGGAGTGTTCAGGGGTCCTATGGCTACACCTTC
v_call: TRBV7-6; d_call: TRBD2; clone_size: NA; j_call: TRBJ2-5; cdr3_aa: CASSFSSGNVRETQYF; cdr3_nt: TGTGCCAGCAGCTTTAGTAGCGGGAATGTGAGGGAGACCCAGTACTTC
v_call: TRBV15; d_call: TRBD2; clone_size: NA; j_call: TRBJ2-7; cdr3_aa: CATSRAAGGPYEQYF; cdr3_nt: TGTGCCACCAGCAGAGCTGCGGGAGGGCCCTACGAGCAGTACTTC
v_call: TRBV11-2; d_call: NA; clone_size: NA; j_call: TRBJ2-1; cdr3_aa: CASSSGSNLMRQFF; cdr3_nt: TGTGCCAGCAGCTCCGGGTCCAACCTAATGAGGCAGTTCTTC
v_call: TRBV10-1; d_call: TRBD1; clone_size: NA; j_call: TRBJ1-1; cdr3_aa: CASSPGTGRSEAFF; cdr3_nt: TGCGCCAGCAGCCCCGGGACAGGGCGGTCTGAAGCTTTCTTT
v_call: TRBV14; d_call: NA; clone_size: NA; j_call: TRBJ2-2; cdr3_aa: CASSPQVGGGELFF; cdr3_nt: TGTGCCAGCAGCCCACAGGTGGGAGGCGGGGAGCTGTTTTTT